Shown below are 22 T cell receptor beta chains from a single sample sequenced in a study of Graves' ophthalmopathy and Graves' hyperthyroidism. The authors amplified TCR beta CDR3 regions from RNA transcripts. HTBI-primed RT-PCR formed the first round, and a multiplex PCR formed the second. Using its own MiXCR run on the multiplex PCR reads, TCRdb lists one record per CDR3 protein. The sample carries approximately 330,000 distinct CDR3 sequences, roughly a sixth recorded once. Input material: peripheral blood. Every receptor here comes from an adult man with Graves' ophthalmopathy.

This clonotype was picked up many times. The V call is TRBV11-2, the J call TRBJ2-7, with a tentative D call TRBD2 (5 bases). Trimming removed 0 bases at V and 7 bases at J, with 7 bases between. Germline V gives CDR1 SGHAT, CDR2 FQNNGV. This CDR3 contains 12 residues. The CDR3 region has the DNA TGTGCCAGCAGCTTAGAAGGACTGGAGCAGTACTTC. Residues: CASSLEGLEQYF.

This clonotype was seen repeatedly, ten times or more. V and J are TRBV10-3 and TRBJ1-1; 8 positions match TRBD1. The germline V gene has CDR1 ENHRY and CDR2 SYGVKD. With 10 bases clipped from V and 3 bases from J, the junction kept 10 bases outside the gene matches. The CDR3 sequence is 14 residues long. Here the CDR3 reads CATRRQGIDTEAFF. The CDR3 DNA is TGTGCCACCCGGCGACAGGGGATAGACACTGAAGCTTTCTTT.

This clonotype has at least ten counts. This chain uses TRBV20-1 with TRBJ1-1; D uncertain. This CDR3 has 13 amino acids. Germline CDR1 DFQATT, CDR2 SNEGSKA (reference sequence). V lost 3 bases and J lost 1, with 9 bases in between. The CDR3 region is CSARVFSNTEAFF. DNA of the CDR3: TGCAGTGCTAGGGTCTTTTCGAACACTGAAGCTTTCTTT.

The sample holds many counts of this clonotype. The V gene is TRBV6-2 or TRBV6-3, the J gene TRBJ2-5; 10 bases match TRBD2. The CDR3 contains 16 residues. Trimming cost V 6 bases and J 7 bases; bases outside gene matches: 14. The V gene's germline CDR1 is MNHEY and CDR2 SVGEGT. The CDR3 is CASSLAGAQFRWTQYF. The CDR3 DNA follows: TGTGCCAGCAGCCTAGCGGGGGCCCAATTCAGGTGGACCCAGTACTTC.

Many counts were recorded for this clonotype. This chain links TRBV9 with TRBJ2-2; no definite D call. Germline CDR1 is SGDLS and CDR2 is YYNGEE. The CDR3 consists of 14 residues. V dropped 6 bases and J dropped 1 base, with 10 bases sitting between them. In DNA, the CDR3 is TGTGCCAGCAACCCGTGGGGGAACACCGGGGAGCTGTTTTTT. Encoded protein: CASNPWGNTGELFF.

This clonotype was counted ten times or more. The chain couples TRBV20-1 to TRBJ2-7; TRBD2 matches 10 bases. The CDR3 loop spans 14 amino acids. V lost 5 bases and J lost 4; bases outside the gene matches: 8. Germline V lookup: CDR1 DFQATT, CDR2 SNEGSKA (reference sequence). This CDR3 reads CSAGEPAGGYEQYF. CDR3 bases: TGCAGTGCTGGCGAGCCAGCGGGAGGGTACGAGCAGTACTTC.

This clonotype was counted many times. The J gene is TRBJ2-5, the V gene TRBV2, with D tentatively TRBD1 (6 bases). Germline V gene sequence: CDR1 SNHLY, CDR2 FYNNEI. Trimming stripped 5 bases from V and 5 bases from J, with 21 bases between. This CDR3 has 16 amino acids. The CDR3 loop is CASSSTGFGFGETQYF. The CDR3 nucleotides are TGTGCCAGCAGTAGTACAGGGTTCGGCTTCGGGGAGACCCAGTACTTC.

To note about this clonotype: The junction departs from the called germline gene at one end, perhaps through a read error. V usage is TRBV6-1 and J usage is TRBJ1-1, with D perhaps matching TRBD1 (5 bases). In germline, CDR1 is MNHNS, CDR2 SASEGT. The CDR3 is made up of 14 amino acids. Here the CDR3 DNA reads TGTGCCAGCAGTGTATGCAGGGCGAACACTGAAGCTTCCTTT. Its protein product is CASSVCRANTEASF.

This clonotype was seen many times. The chain carries TRBV4-2 and TRBJ2-4, with 11 bases identical to TRBD2. Germline loops: CDR1 LGHNA, CDR2 YNFKEQ. The CDR3 has 20 amino acids. The ends lost 3 bases at V and 3 bases at J; junction bases unmatched: 16. The CDR3 here is CASSHSGGLTSGGLKNIQYF. As DNA, the CDR3 is TGTGCCAGCAGCCACTCAGGGGGGTTAACTAGCGGGGGCCTCAAAAACATTCAGTACTTC.

This clonotype came up many times. The rearrangement joins TRBV6-1 to TRBJ2-7; D call uncertain. Germline CDR1 is MNHNS and CDR2 is SASEGT. V lost 0 bases to trimming and J lost 3 bases, with 12 bases between them. CDR3 size: 15 residues. The CDR3 region is CASSEALKGFYEQYF. CDR3 nucleotides: TGTGCCAGCAGTGAAGCGCTGAAGGGATTCTACGAGCAGTACTTC.

This sequence joins TRBV11-2 and TRBJ2-7; 7 bases are a match to TRBD2. The CDR3 is 14 amino acids. CDR1 and CDR2 (germline): SGHAT, FQNNGV. Unmatched junction bases numbered 11, after V lost 5 bases and J lost 7 bases. CDR3 residues: CASSLGGSGGEQYF. Here the CDR3 DNA reads TGTGCCAGCAGCCTCGGTGGGTCGGGGGGAGAGCAGTACTTC.

This clonotype was counted ten times or more. J is TRBJ1-2 and V is TRBV19; 8 bases are a match to TRBD1. The V and J ends lost 8 bases and 7 bases, in that order; junction bases with no gene match: 9. The CDR3 is 13 amino acids. CDR1 and CDR2 from the germline V gene are LNHDA and SQIVND (reference sequence). The CDR3 here is CASARQGPGGYTF. For the CDR3, the DNA is TGTGCCAGTGCCCGACAGGGGCCGGGTGGCTACACCTTC.

At least ten counts were recorded for this clonotype. The chain links TRBV12-3 or TRBV12-4 to TRBJ2-5; 10 nucleotides match TRBD1. The CDR3 loop spans 15 amino acids. V gave up 4 bases and J gave up 5 bases; unmatched junction bases: 7. The CDR3 is CASSSRTGGFETQYF. CDR3 nucleotide sequence: TGTGCCAGCAGTTCGCGGACAGGGGGGTTTGAGACCCAGTACTTC.

The rearrangement uses TRBV4-1 and TRBJ2-5, with 7 bases fitting TRBD1. The CDR3 is 16 residues long. V lost 0 bases, J lost 4 bases, and 8 bases stayed unmatched. Per germline, CDR1 MGHRA and CDR2 YSYEKL. The CDR3 DNA is TGCGCCAGCAGCCAAGACCCTACAGGGGCGGGAGAGACCCAGTACTTC. Translation: CASSQDPTGAGETQYF.

This clonotype was observed many times. Here the CDR3 reads CASLARGPSQPQHF. The DNA for the CDR3 is TGTGCCAGTTTAGCCCGAGGTCCCAGCCAGCCCCAGCATTTT. The V call is TRBV19, the J call TRBJ1-5, with D uncertain. Trimming took 8 bases from V and 7 from J, leaving 18 bases between them. CDR1 LNHDA and CDR2 SQIVND come from the germline V gene (reference sequence). The CDR3 is made up of 14 amino acids.

In its sample, this clonotype was seen many times. The CDR3: CASSSLGGRFGNQPQHF. In DNA form, the CDR3 reads TGTGCCAGCAGTTCCCTAGGGGGCAGGTTCGGCAATCAGCCCCAGCATTTT. The chain employs TRBV6-2 or TRBV6-3 and TRBJ1-5, with TRBD1 identical over 7 bases. Germline loops: CDR1 MNHEY, CDR2 SVGEGT. The CDR3 spans 17 residues. The ends lost 4 bases at V and 2 bases at J; junction bases unmatched: 11.

This clonotype was seen ten or more times. The V call is TRBV11-2, the J call TRBJ2-5; D is undetermined. The V gene lost 5 bases and the J gene lost 4 bases, with 14 bases spanning the gap. The germline gives CDR1 SGHAT, CDR2 FQNNGV. CDR3 length equals 14 residues. CDR3 coding DNA: TGTGCCAGCAGCCCACGACAACCACGAGAGACCCAGTACTTC. It encodes CASSPRQPRETQYF.

This chain joins TRBV6-2 or TRBV6-3 and TRBJ2-7; D ambiguous. Germline V gene sequence: CDR1 MNHEY, CDR2 SVGEGT. CDR3 length equals 11 residues. Trimming shortened V by 7 bases and J by 0 bases, and 4 bases separated the two germline ends. As DNA, the CDR3 is TGTGCCAGCATGGACTCCTACGAGCAGTACTTC. Protein product: CASMDSYEQYF.

This clonotype was recorded at least ten times. J is TRBJ1-6 and V is TRBV15; TRBD1 agrees at 7 bases. The germline V gene has CDR1 LNHNV and CDR2 YYDKDF (reference sequence). The CDR3 spans 16 residues. Trimming cost V 0 bases and J 13 bases; bases outside gene matches: 12. The CDR3 sequence is CATSRDYDRASSPLHF. The CDR3 region has the DNA TGTGCCACCAGCAGAGATTACGACAGGGCTTCGTCGCCCCTCCACTTT.

Ten or more counts support this clonotype. This chain joins TRBV12-3 or TRBV12-4 and TRBJ2-5; D gene uncertain. The CDR3 is made up of 12 amino acids. Trimming took off 4 bases at V and 5 bases at J, with 8 bases between the two ends. CDR3 protein: CASSSPEETQYF. Here the CDR3 DNA reads TGTGCCAGCAGTTCCCCTGAGGAGACCCAGTACTTC.

This clonotype has a count of ten or more. The rearrangement uses TRBV7-8 and TRBJ2-7, with D unclear. The germline V and J ends were trimmed by 2 bases and 7 bases, with 15 bases remaining between them. CDR1 SGHVS and CDR2 FQNEAQ come from the germline V gene. The CDR3 loop spans 14 amino acids. CDR3: CASSLTTAGWEQYF. DNA for the CDR3: TGTGCCAGCAGCTTAACTACAGCCGGGTGGGAGCAGTACTTC.

This clonotype was recorded at least ten times. The chain combines TRBV6-1 with TRBJ1-1, with 8 bases aligning to TRBD1. Germline CDR1 and CDR2: MNHNS and SASEGT. This CDR3 spans 13 amino acids. The V gene end was trimmed by 5 bases and the J gene end by 6 bases; junction bases not matched to a gene: 5. This chain's CDR3 is CASSKDREAEAFF. CDR3 bases: TGTGCCAGCAGTAAGGACAGGGAGGCTGAAGCTTTCTTT.